Presented here are 17 T cell receptor beta chains from one specimen sequenced in a study of OX40 agonist ivuxolimab in advanced cancers. Repertoires were generated with immunoSEQ multiplex PCR, while TCRdb's copy carries only in-frame clones and drops some. The repertoire consists of 55,000 to 90,000 clones, with 86% occurring once and the leading ten covering 2.8%. The specimen was CD4+ or CD8+ T cells sorted from blood, collected in a trial of the OX40 agonist ivuxolimab. These receptors originate from an adult with an advanced solid tumor such as melanoma, head and neck, liver or kidney cancer.

The gene calls are TRBV10-3 and TRBJ1-1; TRBD1 matches at 7 bases. The CDR3 runs 15 residues. Germline CDR1 ENHRY, CDR2 SYGVKD. Trimming cost V 7 bases and J 3 bases; bases outside gene matches: 11. Written as DNA, the CDR3 is TGTGCCATCACCCGAAGACAGGGACGGGACACTGAAGCTTTCTTT. Translated, it gives CAITRRQGRDTEAFF.

The rearrangement uses TRBV6-5 and TRBJ1-1; D ambiguous. In germline, CDR1 is MNHEY, CDR2 SVGAGI. Trimming cost V 6 bases and J 7 bases, with 21 bases left between them. The CDR3 runs 15 residues. The DNA for the CDR3 is TGTGCCAGCAGACCCACCGGACTGTCATCAGGTGAAGCTTTCTTT. Protein product: CASRPTGLSSGEAFF.

This sequence joins TRBV19 and TRBJ2-7; D is perhaps TRBD2 (5 bases). This CDR3 spans 13 amino acids. V was pared by 1 base and J by 4 bases, with 8 bases between. Germline lookup yields CDR1 LNHDA and CDR2 SQIVND (reference sequence). CDR3 DNA sequence: TGTGCCAGTAGTATAGCCACGGGATACGAGCAGTACTTC. Protein product: CASSIATGYEQYF.

The genes are TRBV5-4 and TRBJ2-3; D gene unclear. Germline V lookup: CDR1 SGHNT, CDR2 YYREEE (reference sequence). The CDR3 contains 16 residues. Trimming cost V 4 bases and J 2 bases, with 17 bases left between them. The DNA for the CDR3 is TGTGCCAGCAGCCTCGTTCGGAGCCTGACCACAGATACGCAGTATTTT. Its translation: CASSLVRSLTTDTQYF.

V gene TRBV18 combines with J gene TRBJ1-1; tentatively, D is TRBD1 (6 bases). The ends were cut back, 2 bases at V and 4 bases at J, with 14 bases in the middle. Per the germline V gene, CDR1 is KGHSH and CDR2 is LQKENI. This CDR3 region has 15 residues. CDR3 sequence: CASSPGTDRFTEAFF. CDR3 sequence (DNA): TGTGCCAGCTCACCAGGGACCGACAGGTTCACTGAAGCTTTCTTT. The full variable domain, in which reference TRBV18 and TRBJ1-1 provide the parts outside the CDR3, is NAGVMQNPRHLVRRRGQEARLRCSPMKGHSHVYWYRQLPEEGLKFMVYLQKENIIDESGMPKERFSAEFPKEGPSILRIQQVVRGDSAAYFCASSPGTDRFTEAFFGQGTRLTVV.

The V call is TRBV7-2, the J call TRBJ2-3, with no clear D. The CDR3 contains 20 residues. V shed 0 bases and J shed 7 bases, with 29 bases lying between them. The V gene's germline CDR1 is SGHTA and CDR2 FQGNSA. CDR3 amino acids: CASSLAIGRIFRPTQNTQYF. The CDR3 DNA sequence: TGTGCCAGCAGCTTAGCAATAGGCAGAATCTTTCGCCCCACACAAAATACGCAGTATTTT.

This chain connects TRBV23-1 to TRBJ1-5; no clear D. TRBV23-1 counts as an open reading frame of uncertain function. This CDR3 has 19 residues. Trimming pared 0 bases from V and 0 bases from J, leaving 18 bases between. The CDR3 DNA is TGCGCCAGCAGTCAATCCCAGGATCGGGAACGGTATAGCAATCAGCCCCAGCATTTT. It translates to CASSQSQDRERYSNQPQHF.

The chain couples TRBV28 to TRBJ1-6; no clear D. The V and J ends lost 6 bases and 9 bases respectively, with 12 bases between them. The CDR3 runs to 13 residues. CDR1 and CDR2 (germline): MDHEN, SYDVKM. The CDR3 DNA reads TGTGCCAGCAGCCCCCTCCGGGTTTCACCCCTCCACTTT. The encoded protein is CASSPLRVSPLHF.

This clone was picked up a small number of times. Here the CDR3 reads CASSPGSSYNSPLHF. The CDR3 DNA reads TGTGCCAGCAGCCCAGGGAGCTCCTATAATTCACCCCTCCACTTT. The chain links TRBV4-2 to TRBJ1-6; possible D gene TRBD1, 5 bases. V shed 4 bases and J shed 0 bases, with 7 bases lying between them. Germline V gene sequence: CDR1 LGHNA, CDR2 YNFKEQ. The length of the CDR3 is 15 residues.

J is TRBJ1-5 and V is TRBV7-6; TRBD1 agrees at 7 bases. J lost 3 bases, V lost 0 bases, and 11 bases had no gene match. The CDR3 consists of 18 residues. Germline CDR1 reads SGHVS; CDR2 reads FNYEAQ. CDR3 DNA sequence: TGTGCCAGCAGCTTAGCGCCAGGGGGGACAAGGGCCAATCAGCCCCAGCATTTT. Protein sequence: CASSLAPGGTRANQPQHF.

The count of this clone is one. V gene TRBV7-2 combines with J gene TRBJ2-7, with TRBD1 identical over 8 bases. V lost 3 bases to trimming and J lost 0 bases; unmatched junction nucleotides: 4. Germline V gives CDR1 SGHTA, CDR2 FQGNSA. The CDR3 is 15 residues long. This CDR3 is CASSLGQVSSYEQYF. The CDR3 coding sequence is TGTGCCAGCAGCTTGGGACAGGTGAGCTCCTACGAGCAGTACTTC. Full variable domain (remainder filled in from reference TRBV7-2 and TRBJ2-7): GAGVSQSPSNKVTEKGKDVELRCDPISGHTALYWYRQSLGQGLEFLIYFQGNSAPDKSGLPSDRFSAERTGGSVSTLTIQRTQQEDSAVYLCASSLGQVSSYEQYFGPGTRLTVT.

J is TRBJ2-7 and V is TRBV7-5; the table's D call, TRBD2, was not checked against the DNA. TRBV7-5 is a known pseudogene. The CDR3 runs to 16 residues. This CDR3 reads CVRSQGSGEITYEQYF. The CDR3 bases are TGTGTCAGAAGCCAAGGAAGCGGGGAGATAACCTACGAGCAGTACTTC.

The rearrangement joins TRBV5-1 to TRBJ1-2; tentative D call: TRBD1 (5 bases). Trimming removed 0 bases at V and 4 bases at J, with 10 bases between. Germline assignment: CDR1 SGHRS and CDR2 YFSETQ. This CDR3 is built from 14 residues. The CDR3 bases are TGCGCCAGCAGCTTGGTGGGGGGGTCCTATGGCTACACCTTC. It codes for CASSLVGGSYGYTF.

In its sample, this clone was seen a few times. This chain uses TRBV30 with TRBJ1-1, with unresolved D. The germline V and J ends were trimmed by 6 bases and 1 base, with 12 bases remaining between them. The CDR3 consists of 13 residues. Germline CDR1 reads GTSNPN; CDR2 reads SVGIG (reference sequence). CDR3 in DNA: TGTGCCTGCCTAAGACTCGGGAACACTGAAGCTTTCTTT. Translation gives CACLRLGNTEAFF.

The V and J genes are TRBV6-1 and TRBJ1-5; D uncertain. The germline V gene has CDR1 MNHNS and CDR2 SASEGT. V lost 6 bases and J 1 base, leaving 13 bases between the germline ends. The CDR3 spans 15 residues. CDR3 residues: CASRRRPESNQPQHF. CDR3 in DNA: TGTGCCAGCAGACGAAGGCCAGAAAGCAATCAGCCCCAGCATTTT.

The chain couples TRBV25-1 to TRBJ2-7, with 9 bases fitting TRBD2. In germline, CDR1 is MGHDK, CDR2 SYGVNS. Trimming removed 2 bases from V and 7 bases from J; junction bases left unmatched: 12. The CDR3 runs 16 residues. The CDR3 reads CASSEGSIAGVLEQYF. In DNA form, the CDR3 reads TGTGCCAGCAGTGAAGGGTCCATAGCGGGGGTGCTAGAGCAGTACTTC.

V usage is TRBV6-5 and J usage is TRBJ2-7, with 9 bases fitting TRBD1. Looked up from germline, CDR1 is MNHEY and CDR2 is SVGAGI. With V trimmed by 5 bases and J by 11 bases, 13 bases remained unmatched. CDR3 size: 14 residues. For the CDR3, the DNA is TGTGCCAGCAGTGCATCCGGGACAGGGTTTACGGAGTACTTC. Translation: CASSASGTGFTEYF.